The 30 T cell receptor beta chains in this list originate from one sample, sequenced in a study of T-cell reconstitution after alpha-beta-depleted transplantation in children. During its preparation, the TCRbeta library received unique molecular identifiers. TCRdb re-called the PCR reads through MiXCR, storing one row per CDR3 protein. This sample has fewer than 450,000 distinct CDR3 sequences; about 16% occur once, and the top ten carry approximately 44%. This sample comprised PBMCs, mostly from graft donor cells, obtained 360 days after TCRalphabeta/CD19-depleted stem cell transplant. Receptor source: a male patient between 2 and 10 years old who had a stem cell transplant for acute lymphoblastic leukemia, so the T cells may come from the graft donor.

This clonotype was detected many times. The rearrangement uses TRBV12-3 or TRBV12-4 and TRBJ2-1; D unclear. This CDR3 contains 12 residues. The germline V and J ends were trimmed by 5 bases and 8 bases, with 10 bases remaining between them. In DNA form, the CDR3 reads TGTGCCAGCAGTCGGAATGTCCATGAGCAGTTCTTC. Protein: CASSRNVHEQFF.

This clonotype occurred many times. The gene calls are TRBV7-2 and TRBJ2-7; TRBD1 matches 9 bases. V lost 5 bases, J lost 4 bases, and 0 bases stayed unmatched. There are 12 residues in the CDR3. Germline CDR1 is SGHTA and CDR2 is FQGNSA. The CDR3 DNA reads TGTGCCAGCAGCGGGACAGGGTACGAGCAGTACTTC. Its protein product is CASSGTGYEQYF.

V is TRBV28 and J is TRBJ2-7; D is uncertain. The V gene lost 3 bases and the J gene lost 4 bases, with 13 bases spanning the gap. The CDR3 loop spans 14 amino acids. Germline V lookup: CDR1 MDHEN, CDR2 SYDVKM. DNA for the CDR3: TGTGCCAGCAGTTTTCAGGTGGGGTTATACGAGCAGTACTTC. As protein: CASSFQVGLYEQYF.

The CDR3 DNA sequence: TGTGCCACCGACCCTAAGAGGGGGAGGAGCACAGATACGCAGTATTTT. Amino acid sequence: CATDPKRGRSTDTQYF. The rearrangement joins TRBV7-9 to TRBJ2-3; D possibly uses TRBD1 or TRBD2 (6 bases each). The germline V and J ends were trimmed by 10 bases and 0 bases, with 20 bases remaining between them. The CDR3 extends over 16 amino acids. Germline CDR1 reads SEHNR; CDR2 reads FQNEAQ (reference sequence).

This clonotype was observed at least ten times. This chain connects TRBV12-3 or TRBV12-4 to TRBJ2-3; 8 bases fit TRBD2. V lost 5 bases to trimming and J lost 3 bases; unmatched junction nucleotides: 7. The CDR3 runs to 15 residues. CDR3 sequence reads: CASSRSGRGTDTQYF. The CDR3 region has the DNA TGTGCCAGCAGTCGAAGCGGGAGAGGAACAGATACGCAGTATTTT.

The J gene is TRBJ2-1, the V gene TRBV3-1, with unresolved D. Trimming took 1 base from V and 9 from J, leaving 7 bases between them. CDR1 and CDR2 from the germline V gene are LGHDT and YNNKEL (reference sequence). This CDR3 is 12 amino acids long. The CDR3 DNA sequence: TGTGCCAGCAGCCAAGTGAAGGGTGAGCAGTTCTTC. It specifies CASSQVKGEQFF.

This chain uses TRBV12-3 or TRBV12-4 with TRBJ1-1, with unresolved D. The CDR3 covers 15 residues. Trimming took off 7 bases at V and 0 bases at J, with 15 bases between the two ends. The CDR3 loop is CASNTKNRVNTEAFF. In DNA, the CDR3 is TGTGCCAGCAACACAAAAAATAGGGTGAACACTGAAGCTTTCTTT.

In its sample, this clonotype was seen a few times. The CDR3 DNA reads as TGTGCCAGCAGCTTAACTATGGGACAGGGGTACATATCGACTAATGAAAAACTGTTTTTT. Protein sequence: CASSLTMGQGYISTNEKLFF. V usage is TRBV11-1 and J usage is TRBJ1-4, with 10 bases identical to TRBD1. The CDR3 runs to 20 residues. Per germline, CDR1 SGHAT and CDR2 FQDESV (reference sequence). J gave up 2 bases and V 2 bases, and 14 bases lay outside the gene matches.

The CDR3 sequence: CASSLVFRGGETDTQYF. Written as DNA, the CDR3 is TGTGCCAGCAGTTTAGTATTCAGGGGGGGTGAGACGGATACGCAGTATTTT. J is TRBJ2-3 and V is TRBV27; perhaps D is TRBD1 or TRBD2 (7 bases each). There are 17 residues in the CDR3. CDR1 and CDR2 from the germline V gene are MNHEY and SMNVEV (reference sequence). The V gene lost 2 bases and the J gene lost 6 bases, with 21 bases spanning the gap.

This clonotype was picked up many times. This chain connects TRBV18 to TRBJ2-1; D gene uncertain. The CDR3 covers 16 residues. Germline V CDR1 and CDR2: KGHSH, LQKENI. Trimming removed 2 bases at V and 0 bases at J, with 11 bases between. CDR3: CASSPSGSLSYNEQFF. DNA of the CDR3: TGTGCCAGCTCACCATCGGGCAGCCTCTCCTACAATGAGCAGTTCTTC.

The CDR3 sequence: CASSQVRSVYMYNEQFF. The CDR3 DNA sequence: TGCGCCAGCAGCCAAGTGCGGTCAGTCTACATGTACAATGAGCAGTTCTTC. V gene TRBV4-1 combines with J gene TRBJ2-1; no firm D call. CDR3 length equals 17 residues. Between the trimmed V and J ends, which lost 1 base and 4 bases, there was a span of 17 bases. The germline V gene has CDR1 MGHRA and CDR2 YSYEKL.

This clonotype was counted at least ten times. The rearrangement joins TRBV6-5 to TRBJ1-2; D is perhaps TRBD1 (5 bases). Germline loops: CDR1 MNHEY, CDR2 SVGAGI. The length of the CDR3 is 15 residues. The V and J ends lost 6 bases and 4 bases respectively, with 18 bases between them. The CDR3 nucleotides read TGTGCCAGCAGCAGTGGACCGCAAAGGGGCTATGGCTACACCTTC. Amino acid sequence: CASSSGPQRGYGYTF.

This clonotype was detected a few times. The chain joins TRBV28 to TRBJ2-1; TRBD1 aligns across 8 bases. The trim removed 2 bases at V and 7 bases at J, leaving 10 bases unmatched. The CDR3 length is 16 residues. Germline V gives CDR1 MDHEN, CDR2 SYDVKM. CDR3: CASSLRRGTGLNEQFF. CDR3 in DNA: TGTGCCAGCAGTTTACGACGAGGGACAGGTCTAAATGAGCAGTTCTTC.

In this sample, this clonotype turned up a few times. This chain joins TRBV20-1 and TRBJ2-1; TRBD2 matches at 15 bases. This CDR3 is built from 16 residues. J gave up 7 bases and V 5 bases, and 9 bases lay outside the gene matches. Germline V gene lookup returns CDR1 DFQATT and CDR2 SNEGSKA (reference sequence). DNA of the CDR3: TGCAGTGCTGAACCGCGGACTAGCGGGAGGGTAAATGAGCAGTTCTTC. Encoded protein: CSAEPRTSGRVNEQFF.

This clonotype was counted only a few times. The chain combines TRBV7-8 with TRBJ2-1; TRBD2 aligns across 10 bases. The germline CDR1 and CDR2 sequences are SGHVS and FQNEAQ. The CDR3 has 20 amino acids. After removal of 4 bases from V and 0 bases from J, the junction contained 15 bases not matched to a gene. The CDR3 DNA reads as TGTGCCAGCAGCTCAAGAACGGGACTAGCGACTATTAGCTCCTACAATGAGCAGTTCTTC. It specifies CASSSRTGLATISSYNEQFF. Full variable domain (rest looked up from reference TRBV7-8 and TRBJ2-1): GAGVSQSPRYKVAKRGQDVALRCDPISGHVSLFWYQQALGQGPEFLTYFQNEAQLDKSGLPSDRFFAERPEGSVSTLKIQRTQQEDSAVYLCASSSRTGLATISSYNEQFFGPGTRLTVL.

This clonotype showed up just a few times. The CDR3 DNA sequence: TGTGCCAGCAGCTTAATCGGGAGGAGGACCTACAATGAGCAGTTCTTC. Its translation is CASSLIGRRTYNEQFF. The V gene is TRBV7-9, the J gene TRBJ2-1, with TRBD2 matching over 7 bases. The CDR3 totals 16 residues. CDR1 is SEHNR, CDR2 FQNEAQ, per germline (reference sequence). J was trimmed by 2 bases and V by 2 bases; bases with no gene match: 6.

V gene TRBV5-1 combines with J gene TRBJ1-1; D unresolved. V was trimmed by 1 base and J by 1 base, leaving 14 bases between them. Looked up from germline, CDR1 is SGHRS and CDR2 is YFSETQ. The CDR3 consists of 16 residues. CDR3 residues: CASSLPPDGTNTEAFF. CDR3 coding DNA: TGCGCCAGCAGCTTGCCCCCGGACGGAACGAACACTGAAGCTTTCTTT.

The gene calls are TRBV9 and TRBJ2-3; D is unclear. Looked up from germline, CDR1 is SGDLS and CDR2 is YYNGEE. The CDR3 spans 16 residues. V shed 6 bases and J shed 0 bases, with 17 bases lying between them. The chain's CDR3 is CASTLFGSDSTDTQYF. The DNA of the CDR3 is TGTGCCAGCACCCTATTTGGGTCGGATAGCACAGATACGCAGTATTTT.

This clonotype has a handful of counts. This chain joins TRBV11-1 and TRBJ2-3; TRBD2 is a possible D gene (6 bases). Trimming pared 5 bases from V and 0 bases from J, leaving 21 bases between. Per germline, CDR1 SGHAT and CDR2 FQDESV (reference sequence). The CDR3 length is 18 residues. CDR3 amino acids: CASSPRSGRRSSTDTQYF. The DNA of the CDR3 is TGTGCCAGCAGCCCCCGGAGCGGGCGGAGGAGTAGCACAGATACGCAGTATTTT.

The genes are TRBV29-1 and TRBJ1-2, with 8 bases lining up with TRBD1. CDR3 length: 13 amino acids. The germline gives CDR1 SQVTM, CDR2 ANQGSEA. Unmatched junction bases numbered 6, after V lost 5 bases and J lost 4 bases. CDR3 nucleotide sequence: TGCAGCGTTCGGACAGGGCCCTTCTATGGCTACACCTTC. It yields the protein CSVRTGPFYGYTF.

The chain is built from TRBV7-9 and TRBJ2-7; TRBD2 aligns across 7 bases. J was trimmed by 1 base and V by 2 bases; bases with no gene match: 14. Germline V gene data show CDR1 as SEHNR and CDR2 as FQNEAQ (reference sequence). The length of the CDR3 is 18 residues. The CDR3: CASSLTVAGDGRSYEQYF. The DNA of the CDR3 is TGTGCCAGCAGCTTAACCGTGGCGGGGGACGGAAGGTCCTACGAGCAGTACTTC.

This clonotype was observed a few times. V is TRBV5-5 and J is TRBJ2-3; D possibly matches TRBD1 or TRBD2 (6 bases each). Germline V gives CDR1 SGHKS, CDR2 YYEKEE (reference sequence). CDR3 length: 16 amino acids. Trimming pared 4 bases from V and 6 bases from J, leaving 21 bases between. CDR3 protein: CASSRRTNLGGDTQYF. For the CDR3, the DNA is TGTGCCAGCAGCCGCCGGACCAACTTAGGGGGGGATACGCAGTATTTT.

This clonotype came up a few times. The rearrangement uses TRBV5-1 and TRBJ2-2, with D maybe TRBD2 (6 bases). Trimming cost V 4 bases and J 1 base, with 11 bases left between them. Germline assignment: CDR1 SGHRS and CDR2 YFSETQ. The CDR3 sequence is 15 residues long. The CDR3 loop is CASSDPGLNTGELFF. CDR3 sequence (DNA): TGCGCCAGCAGCGACCCGGGACTGAACACCGGGGAGCTGTTTTTT. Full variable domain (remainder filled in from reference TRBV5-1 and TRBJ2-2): KAGVTQTPRYLIKTRGQQVTLSCSPISGHRSVSWYQQTPGQGLQFLFEYFSETQRNKGNFPGRFSGRQFSNSRSEMNVSTLELGDSALYLCASSDPGLNTGELFFGEGSRLTVL.

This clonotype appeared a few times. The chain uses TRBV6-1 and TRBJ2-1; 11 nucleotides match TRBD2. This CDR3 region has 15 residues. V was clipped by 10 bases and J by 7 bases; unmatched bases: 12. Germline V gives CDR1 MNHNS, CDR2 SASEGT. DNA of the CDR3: TGTGCCACTGTCCTGACTAGCGGGACTCGGAATGAGCAGTTCTTC. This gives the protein CATVLTSGTRNEQFF.

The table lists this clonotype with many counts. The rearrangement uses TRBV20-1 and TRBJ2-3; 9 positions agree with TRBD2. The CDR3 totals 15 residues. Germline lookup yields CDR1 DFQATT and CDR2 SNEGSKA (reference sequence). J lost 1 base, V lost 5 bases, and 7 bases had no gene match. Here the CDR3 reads CSARKLAGRTDTQYF. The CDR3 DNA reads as TGCAGTGCTCGGAAGCTAGCGGGACGCACAGATACGCAGTATTTT.

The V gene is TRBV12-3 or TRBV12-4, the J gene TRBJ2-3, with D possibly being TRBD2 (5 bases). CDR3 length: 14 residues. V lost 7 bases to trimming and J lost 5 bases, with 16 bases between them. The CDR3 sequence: CASKGTGLEDTQYF. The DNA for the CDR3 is TGTGCCAGCAAAGGTACGGGGTTGGAAGATACGCAGTATTTT.

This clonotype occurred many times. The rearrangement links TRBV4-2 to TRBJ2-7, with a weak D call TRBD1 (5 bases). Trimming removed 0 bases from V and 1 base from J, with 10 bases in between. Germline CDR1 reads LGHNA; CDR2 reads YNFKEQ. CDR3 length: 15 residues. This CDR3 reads CASSQDQGWSYEQYF. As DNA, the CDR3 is TGTGCCAGCAGCCAAGATCAGGGATGGTCCTACGAGCAGTACTTC.

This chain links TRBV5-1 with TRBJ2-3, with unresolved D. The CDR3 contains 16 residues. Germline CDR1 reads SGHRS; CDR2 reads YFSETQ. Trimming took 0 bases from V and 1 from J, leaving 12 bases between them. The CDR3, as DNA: TGCGCCAGCAGCTTGGAACCTCGAGTGGGCACAGATACGCAGTATTTT. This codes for CASSLEPRVGTDTQYF.

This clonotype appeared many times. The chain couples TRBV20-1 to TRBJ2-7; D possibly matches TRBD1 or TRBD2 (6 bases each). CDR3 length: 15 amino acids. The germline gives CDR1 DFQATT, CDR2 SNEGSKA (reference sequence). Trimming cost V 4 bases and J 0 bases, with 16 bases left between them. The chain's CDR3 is CSATGGWSGSYEQYF. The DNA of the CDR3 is TGCAGTGCTACCGGGGGCTGGTCGGGCTCCTACGAGCAGTACTTC.

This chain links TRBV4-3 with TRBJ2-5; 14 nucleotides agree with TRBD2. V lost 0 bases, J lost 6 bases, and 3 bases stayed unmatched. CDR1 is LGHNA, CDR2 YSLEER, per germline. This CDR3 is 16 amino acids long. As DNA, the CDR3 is TGCGCCAGCAGCCAAGAAGGGACTAGCGGGAGACAGACCCAGTACTTC. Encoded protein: CASSQEGTSGRQTQYF.